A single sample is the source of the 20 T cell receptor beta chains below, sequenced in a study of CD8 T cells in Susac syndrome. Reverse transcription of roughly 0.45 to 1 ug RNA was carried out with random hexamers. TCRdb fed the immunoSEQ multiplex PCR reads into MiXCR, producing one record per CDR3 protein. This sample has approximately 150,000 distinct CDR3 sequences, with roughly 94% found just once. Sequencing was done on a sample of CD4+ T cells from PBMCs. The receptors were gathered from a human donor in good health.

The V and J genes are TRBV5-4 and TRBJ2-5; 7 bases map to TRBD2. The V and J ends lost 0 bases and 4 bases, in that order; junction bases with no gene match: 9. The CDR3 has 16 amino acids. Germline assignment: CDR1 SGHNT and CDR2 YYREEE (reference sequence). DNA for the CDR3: TGTGCCAGCAGCTTGGCTTCTAGCGGACGGGGAGAGACCCAGTACTTC. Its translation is CASSLASSGRGETQYF.

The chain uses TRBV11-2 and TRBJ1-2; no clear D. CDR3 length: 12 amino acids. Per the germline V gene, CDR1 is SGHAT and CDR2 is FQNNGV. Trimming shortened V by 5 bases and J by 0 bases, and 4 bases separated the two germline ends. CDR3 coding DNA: TGTGCCAGCAGCATAACTAACTATGGCTACACCTTC. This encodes CASSITNYGYTF.

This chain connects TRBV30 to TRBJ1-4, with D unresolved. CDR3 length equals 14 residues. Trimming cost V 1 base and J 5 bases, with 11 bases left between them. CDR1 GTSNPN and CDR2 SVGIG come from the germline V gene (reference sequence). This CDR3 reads CAWSGGRLNEKLFF. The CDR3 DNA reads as TGTGCCTGGAGTGGAGGCAGGCTGAATGAAAAACTGTTTTTT.

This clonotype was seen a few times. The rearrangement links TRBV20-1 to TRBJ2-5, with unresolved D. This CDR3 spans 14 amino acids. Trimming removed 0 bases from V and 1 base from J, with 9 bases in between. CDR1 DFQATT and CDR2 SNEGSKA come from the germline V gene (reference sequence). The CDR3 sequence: CSARDGYSQETQYF. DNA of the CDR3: TGCAGTGCTAGAGATGGTTACAGCCAAGAGACCCAGTACTTC.

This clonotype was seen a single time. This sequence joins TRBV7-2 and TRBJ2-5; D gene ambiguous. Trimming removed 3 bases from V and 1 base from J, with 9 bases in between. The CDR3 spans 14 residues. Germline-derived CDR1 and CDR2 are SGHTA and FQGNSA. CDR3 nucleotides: TGTGCCAGCAGCTTCAACGGATTCCAAGAGACCCAGTACTTC. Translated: CASSFNGFQETQYF.

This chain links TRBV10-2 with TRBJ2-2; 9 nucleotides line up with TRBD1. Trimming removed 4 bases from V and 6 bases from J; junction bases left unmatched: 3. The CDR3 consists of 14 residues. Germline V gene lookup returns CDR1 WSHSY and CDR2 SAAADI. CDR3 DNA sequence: TGCGCCAGCAGTGTGAGACAGGGGGCCGGGGAGCTGTTTTTT. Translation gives CASSVRQGAGELFF.

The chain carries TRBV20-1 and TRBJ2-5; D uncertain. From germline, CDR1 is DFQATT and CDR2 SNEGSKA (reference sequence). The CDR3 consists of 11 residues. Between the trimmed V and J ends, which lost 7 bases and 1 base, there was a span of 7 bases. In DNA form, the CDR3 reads TGCAGTGTCGGAAGCCAAGAGACCCAGTACTTC. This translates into CSVGSQETQYF.

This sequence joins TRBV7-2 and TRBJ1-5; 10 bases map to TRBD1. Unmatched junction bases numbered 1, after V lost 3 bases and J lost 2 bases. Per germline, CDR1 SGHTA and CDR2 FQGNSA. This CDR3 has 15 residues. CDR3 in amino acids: CASSFGTGGNQPQHF. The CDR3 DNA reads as TGTGCCAGCAGCTTCGGGACAGGGGGCAATCAGCCCCAGCATTTT.

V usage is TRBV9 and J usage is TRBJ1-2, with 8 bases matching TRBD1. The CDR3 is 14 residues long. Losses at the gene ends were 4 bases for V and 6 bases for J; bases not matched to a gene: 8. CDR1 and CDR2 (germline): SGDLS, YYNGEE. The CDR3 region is CASSNRQGQDGYTF. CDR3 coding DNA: TGTGCCAGCAGCAACCGACAGGGGCAGGATGGCTACACCTTC.

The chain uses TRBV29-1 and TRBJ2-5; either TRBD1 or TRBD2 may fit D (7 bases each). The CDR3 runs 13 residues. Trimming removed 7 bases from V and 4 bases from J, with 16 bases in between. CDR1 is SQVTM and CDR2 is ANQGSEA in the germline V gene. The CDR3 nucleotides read TGCAGCGCTCGGGGAGGGGGCGGAGAGACCCAGTACTTC. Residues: CSARGGGGETQYF.

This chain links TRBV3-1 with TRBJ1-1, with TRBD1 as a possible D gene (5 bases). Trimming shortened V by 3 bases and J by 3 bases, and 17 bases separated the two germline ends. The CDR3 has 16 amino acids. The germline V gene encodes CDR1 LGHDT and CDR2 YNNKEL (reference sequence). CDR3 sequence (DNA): TGTGCCAGCAGCCAGGGGGACCGGGGAAGGTACACTGAAGCTTTCTTT. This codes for CASSQGDRGRYTEAFF. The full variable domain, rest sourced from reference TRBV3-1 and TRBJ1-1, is DTAVSQTPKYLVTQMGNDKSIKCEQNLGHDTMYWYKQDSKKFLKIMFSYNNKELIINETVPNRFSPKSPDKAHLNLHINSLELGDSAVYFCASSQGDRGRYTEAFFGQGTRLTVV.

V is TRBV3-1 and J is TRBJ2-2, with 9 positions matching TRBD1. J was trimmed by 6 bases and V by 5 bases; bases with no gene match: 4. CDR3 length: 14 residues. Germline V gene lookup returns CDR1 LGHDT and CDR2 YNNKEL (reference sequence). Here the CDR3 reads CASSLQGAAGELFF. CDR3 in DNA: TGTGCCAGCAGCTTACAGGGGGCTGCCGGGGAGCTGTTTTTT.

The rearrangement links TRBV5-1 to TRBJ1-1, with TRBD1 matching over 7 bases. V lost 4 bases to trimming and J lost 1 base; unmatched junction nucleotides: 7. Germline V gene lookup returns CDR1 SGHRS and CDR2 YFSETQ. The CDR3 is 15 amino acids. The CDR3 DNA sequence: TGCGCCAGCAGCCTCATGGGACAGCGGAACACTGAAGCTTTCTTT. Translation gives CASSLMGQRNTEAFF.

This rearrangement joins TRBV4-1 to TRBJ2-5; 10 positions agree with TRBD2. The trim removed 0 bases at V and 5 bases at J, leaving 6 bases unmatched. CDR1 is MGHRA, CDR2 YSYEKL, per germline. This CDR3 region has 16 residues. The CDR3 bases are TGCGCCAGCAGCCAAGAAAGCGGGAGGGCCAGGGAGACCCAGTACTTC. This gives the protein CASSQESGRARETQYF.

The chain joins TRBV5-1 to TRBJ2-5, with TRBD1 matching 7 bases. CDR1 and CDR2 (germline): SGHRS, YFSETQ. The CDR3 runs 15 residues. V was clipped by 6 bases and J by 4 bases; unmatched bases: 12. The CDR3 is CASTPGQGGGETQYF. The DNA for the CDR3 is TGCGCCAGCACCCCCGGCCAAGGGGGCGGAGAGACCCAGTACTTC.

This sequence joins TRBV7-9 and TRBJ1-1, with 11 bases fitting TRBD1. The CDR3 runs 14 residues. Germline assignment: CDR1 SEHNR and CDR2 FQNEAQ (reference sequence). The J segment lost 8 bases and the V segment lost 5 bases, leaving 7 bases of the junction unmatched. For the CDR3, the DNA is TGTGCCAGCAGCCGTGGACAGGGGGCGAGGGAAGCTTTCTTT. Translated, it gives CASSRGQGAREAFF.

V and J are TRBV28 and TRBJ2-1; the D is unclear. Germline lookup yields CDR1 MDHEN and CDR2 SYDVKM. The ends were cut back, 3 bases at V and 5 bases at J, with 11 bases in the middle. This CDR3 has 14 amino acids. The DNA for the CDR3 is TGTGCCAGCAGTTTGGGTGGTGGGCACAATGAGCAGTTCTTC. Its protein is CASSLGGGHNEQFF.

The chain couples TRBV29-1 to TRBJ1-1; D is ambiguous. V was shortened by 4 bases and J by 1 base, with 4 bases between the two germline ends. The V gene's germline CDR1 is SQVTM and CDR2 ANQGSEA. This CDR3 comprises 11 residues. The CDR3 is CSVGKNTEAFF. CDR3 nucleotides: TGCAGCGTTGGAAAGAACACTGAAGCTTTCTTT. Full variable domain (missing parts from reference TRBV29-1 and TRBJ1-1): SAVISQKPSRDICQRGTSLTIQCQVDSQVTMMFWYRQQPGQSLTLIATANQGSEATYESGFVIDKFPISRPNLTFSTLTVSNMSPEDSSIYLCSVGKNTEAFFGQGTRLTVV.

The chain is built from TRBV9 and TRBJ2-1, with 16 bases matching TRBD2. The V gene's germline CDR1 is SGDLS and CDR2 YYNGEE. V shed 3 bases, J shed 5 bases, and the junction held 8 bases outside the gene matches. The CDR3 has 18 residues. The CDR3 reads CASSAGTSGRAWNNEQFF. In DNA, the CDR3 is TGTGCCAGCAGCGCCGGGACTAGCGGGAGGGCCTGGAACAATGAGCAGTTCTTC. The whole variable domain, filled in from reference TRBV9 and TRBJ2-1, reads DSGVTQTPKHLITATGQRVTLRCSPRSGDLSVYWYQQSLDQGLQFLIQYYNGEERAKGNILERFSAQQFPDLHSELNLSSLELGDSALYFCASSAGTSGRAWNNEQFFGPGTRLTVL.

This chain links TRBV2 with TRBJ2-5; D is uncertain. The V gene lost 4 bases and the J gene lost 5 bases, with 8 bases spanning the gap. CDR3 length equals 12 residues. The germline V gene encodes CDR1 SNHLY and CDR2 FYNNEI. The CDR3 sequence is CASSGFGETQYF. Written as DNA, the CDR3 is TGTGCCAGCAGTGGATTCGGGGAGACCCAGTACTTC.